This TCR beta chain was sequenced during a study of neurological immune-mediated disorders. Trimming shortened V by 0 bases and J by 1 base, and 5 bases separated the two germline ends. The CDR3 runs 14 residues. CDR1 and CDR2 (germline): SGHRS, YFSETQ. This clonotype showed up many times. The antigen remains undetermined. Findings and caveats of the study: CDR3 amino acid sequences of expanded clones were not shared across subjects, a result suggesting private repertoires in all groups. The greatest degree of TCR clonal expansion was observed in HTLV-1-associated myelopathy, with the lowest in multiple sclerosis, below that of healthy controls.

The cDNA came from 5'RACE with 10-nucleotide random UMIs. From 15-18 subjects, over 180 million TCR-beta sequences were obtained in each sequencing run. TCRdb recomputed calls from the 5' RACE reads with MiXCR, one row per CDR3 protein. Here the sample spans under 60,000 distinct CDR3 sequences, approximately 10% being singletons. This TCR derives from a middle-aged woman with HTLV-1-associated myelopathy (HAM/TSP). The specimen sequenced was PBMCs. This rearrangement joins TRBV5-1 to TRBJ1-3; D uncertain. CDR3: CASSLGFSGNTIYF. CDR3 DNA: TGCGCCAGCAGCTTGGGGTTTTCTGGAAACACCATATATTTT.